The 24 T cell receptor beta chains in this list originate from one sample, sequenced in a study of blood T cell repertoires in COVID-19. Assay used: immunoSEQ multiplex PCR; TCRdb lists only in-frame clones, some missing. The repertoire holds approximately 35,000 clones, with more than 75% as singletons. Input material: peripheral blood. The source of these receptors is a human donor in a cohort sampled during active COVID-19.

The gene calls are TRBV5-4 and TRBJ2-5; D gene ambiguous. Germline V CDR1 and CDR2: SGHNT, YYREEE (reference sequence). The CDR3 totals 15 residues. V was trimmed by 2 bases and J by 1 base, leaving 12 bases between them. The CDR3 spells CASSFINQIQETQYF. The CDR3 DNA is TGTGCCAGCAGCTTTATAAACCAGATCCAAGAGACCCAGTACTTC. The full variable domain, its missing parts supplied by reference TRBV5-4 and TRBJ2-5, is ETGVTQSPTHLIKTRGQQVTLRCSSQSGHNTVSWYQQALGQGPQFIFQYYREEENGRGNFPPRFSGLQFPNYSSELNVNALELDDSALYLCASSFINQIQETQYFGPGTRLLVL.

The CDR3 coding sequence is TGTGCCAGCTCACCTCCAGGGGGTGTAGTCTACGAGCAGTACTTC. It specifies CASSPPGGVVYEQYF. The chain is built from TRBV18 and TRBJ2-7; 7 positions agree with TRBD1. V lost 3 bases to trimming and J lost 3 bases; unmatched junction nucleotides: 8. The V gene's germline CDR1 is KGHSH and CDR2 LQKENI. This CDR3 spans 15 amino acids.

The gene calls are TRBV5-4 and TRBJ1-5, with no clear D. Trimming stripped 4 bases from V and 3 bases from J, with 8 bases between. Per the germline V gene, CDR1 is SGHNT and CDR2 is YYREEE (reference sequence). The CDR3 has 13 amino acids. The CDR3: CASSPEANQPQHF. The CDR3, as DNA: TGTGCCAGCAGCCCCGAGGCCAATCAGCCCCAGCATTTT.

The chain is built from TRBV6-5 and TRBJ1-1, with no clear D. The CDR3 length is 14 residues. Germline V gene data show CDR1 as MNHEY and CDR2 as SVGAGI. Trimming removed 6 bases from V and 1 base from J, with 12 bases in between. Written as DNA, the CDR3 is TGTGCCAGCAGCCCGCGGTCAGCGAACACTGAAGCTTTCTTT. Residues: CASSPRSANTEAFF.

The J gene is TRBJ2-5, the V gene TRBV10-3, with TRBD2 matching 12 bases. The CDR3 extends over 17 amino acids. The V and J ends lost 6 bases and 7 bases, in that order; junction bases with no gene match: 15. Germline V gene lookup returns CDR1 ENHRY and CDR2 SYGVKD. CDR3 sequence: CAISPPWASGGAGTQYF. The CDR3, as DNA: TGTGCCATCAGCCCCCCATGGGCTAGCGGGGGGGCGGGGACCCAGTACTTC.

The rearrangement joins TRBV7-2 to TRBJ1-2; D might be TRBD1 (6 bases). This CDR3 region has 14 residues. Trimming removed 5 bases from V and 8 bases from J, with 18 bases in between. Germline CDR1 is SGHTA and CDR2 is FQGNSA. The CDR3 is CASSGDRNPGGYTF. The CDR3, as DNA: TGTGCCAGCAGCGGAGACAGGAACCCCGGGGGCTACACCTTC.

The J gene is TRBJ2-3, the V gene TRBV3-1 (or the pseudogene TRBV3-2), with TRBD2 as a possible D gene (5 bases). The CDR3 contains 16 residues. Looked up from germline, CDR1 is LGHDT and CDR2 is YNNKEL (reference sequence). Trimming stripped 0 bases from V and 1 base from J, with 11 bases between. The chain's CDR3 is CASSQETSGGTDTQYF. The CDR3, as DNA: TGTGCCAGCAGCCAAGAAACTTCCGGGGGCACAGATACGCAGTATTTT.

The chain links TRBV5-1 to TRBJ2-1, with TRBD2 identical over 10 bases. V was clipped by 1 base and J by 5 bases; unmatched bases: 9. The CDR3 length is 17 residues. CDR1 and CDR2 (germline): SGHRS, YFSETQ. The CDR3 sequence is CASSLMVAGGLNNEQFF. DNA of the CDR3: TGCGCCAGCAGCTTGATGGTAGCGGGGGGCCTAAACAATGAGCAGTTCTTC.

V is TRBV6-4 and J is TRBJ1-2; possibly TRBD1 for D (6 bases). Germline CDR1 reads MRHNA; CDR2 reads SNTAGT. This CDR3 region has 13 residues. Trimming removed 2 bases from V and 5 bases from J, with 9 bases in between. The CDR3 DNA sequence: TGTGCCAGCAGTGACAGGGGGGGATATGGCTACACCTTC. Protein: CASSDRGGYGYTF.

The chain uses TRBV9 and TRBJ2-3; TRBD2 aligns across 11 bases. The ends lost 0 bases at V and 3 bases at J; junction bases unmatched: 6. Germline CDR1 reads SGDLS; CDR2 reads YYNGEE. This CDR3 is 17 amino acids long. DNA for the CDR3: TGTGCCAGCAGCGTAGGAATAGCGGGGGGGGTGACAGATACGCAGTATTTT. As protein: CASSVGIAGGVTDTQYF.

This clone has only a few counts. The J gene is TRBJ2-7, the V gene TRBV5-1, with 7 bases aligning to TRBD1. This CDR3 spans 15 amino acids. Germline lookup yields CDR1 SGHRS and CDR2 YFSETQ. With V trimmed by 1 base and J by 3 bases, 7 bases remained unmatched. CDR3 bases: TGCGCCAGCAGCTTGCAAGGGGGCGGCTTCTACGAGCAGTACTTC. Its translation: CASSLQGGGFYEQYF.

The chain links TRBV3-1 (or the pseudogene TRBV3-2) to TRBJ1-1; no definite D call. Germline V gene sequence: CDR1 LGHDT, CDR2 YNNKEL (reference sequence). This CDR3 has 15 amino acids. V lost 1 base and J 3 bases, leaving 12 bases between the germline ends. The CDR3 DNA follows: TGTGCCAGCAGCCAAGCTGGCGGAGGTGACACTGAAGCTTTCTTT. It translates to CASSQAGGGDTEAFF.

This clone was detected a few times. The CDR3, as DNA: TGTGCCAGCAGCCAAGGCAGGGATCAGCCCCAGCATTTT. Protein: CASSQGRDQPQHF. V gene TRBV3-1 (or the pseudogene TRBV3-2) combines with J gene TRBJ1-5, with a weak D call TRBD1 (5 bases). The CDR3 is made up of 13 amino acids. The V end lost 1 base, the J end lost 5 bases, and 6 bases lay between the germline ends. CDR1 is LGHDT, CDR2 YNNKEL, per germline (reference sequence).

The V gene is TRBV11-1, the J gene TRBJ2-7; tentative D call: TRBD1 (6 bases). Looked up from germline, CDR1 is SGHAT and CDR2 is FQDESV (reference sequence). The CDR3 extends over 12 amino acids. Between the trimmed V and J ends, which lost 4 bases and 7 bases, there was a span of 11 bases. The CDR3 DNA follows: TGTGCCAGCAGCTCAGGGGTTTGGGAGCAGTACTTC. Encoded protein: CASSSGVWEQYF.

The gene calls are TRBV7-2 and TRBJ2-5, with D maybe TRBD2 (5 bases). CDR1 is SGHTA and CDR2 is FQGNSA in the germline V gene. V was shortened by 1 base and J by 5 bases, with 20 bases between the two germline ends. This CDR3 region has 17 residues. CDR3: CASSLGVTSFSQETQYF. The CDR3 DNA reads TGTGCCAGCAGCTTAGGGGTAACTAGTTTCTCTCAGGAGACCCAGTACTTC. The full variable domain, in which reference TRBV7-2 and TRBJ2-5 provide the parts outside the CDR3, is GAGVSQSPSNKVTEKGKDVELRCDPISGHTALYWYRQSLGQGLEFLIYFQGNSAPDKSGLPSDRFSAERTGGSVSTLTIQRTQQEDSAVYLCASSLGVTSFSQETQYFGPGTRLLVL.

The gene calls are TRBV7-2 and TRBJ1-5; possible D gene TRBD1, 5 bases. The V end was cut by 1 base, the J end by 5 bases, with 15 bases between. From germline, CDR1 is SGHTA and CDR2 FQGNSA. The CDR3 is 16 residues long. The CDR3 DNA is TGTGCCAGCAGCTTAGGGGGCCAGGGAACGGATCAGCCCCAGCATTTT. As protein: CASSLGGQGTDQPQHF.

The chain has TRBV9 and TRBJ2-3; 10 positions agree with TRBD2. The CDR3 is 18 residues long. Per the germline V gene, CDR1 is SGDLS and CDR2 is YYNGEE. The V and J ends lost 1 base and 0 bases, in that order; junction bases with no gene match: 8. The chain's CDR3 is CASSVIAGGQASTDTQYF. CDR3 in DNA: TGTGCCAGCAGCGTAATAGCGGGGGGCCAAGCTAGCACAGATACGCAGTATTTT.

The chain is built from TRBV5-4 and TRBJ2-7; D might be TRBD2 (5 bases). V was clipped by 2 bases and J by 6 bases, with 15 bases between them. The germline CDR1 and CDR2 sequences are SGHNT and YYREEE (reference sequence). The CDR3 is made up of 14 amino acids. CDR3 residues: CASSFWSGVSEQYF. The CDR3 DNA reads as TGTGCCAGCAGCTTCTGGTCCGGGGTGAGCGAGCAGTACTTC.

The chain links TRBV6-5 to TRBJ1-2, with no clear D. Germline V gives CDR1 MNHEY, CDR2 SVGAGI. V lost 8 bases, J lost 4 bases, and 11 bases lay in between. This CDR3 spans 12 amino acids. The CDR3 region is CASSLEIYGYTF. CDR3 DNA sequence: TGTGCCAGCTCATTAGAGATCTATGGCTACACCTTC.

The gene calls are TRBV7-2 and TRBJ2-2, with a possible D match to TRBD1 (6 bases). V was shortened by 4 bases and J by 2 bases, with 11 bases between the two germline ends. Per germline, CDR1 SGHTA and CDR2 FQGNSA. This CDR3 has 15 amino acids. CDR3 DNA: TGTGCCAGCAGCTCCGGCAGGGGAAACACCGGGGAGCTGTTTTTT. Translating gives CASSSGRGNTGELFF.

V is TRBV6-5 and J is TRBJ2-3; D possibly corresponds to TRBD2 (6 bases). Between the trimmed V and J ends, which lost 9 bases and 1 base, there was a span of 8 bases. CDR3 length: 12 amino acids. The germline CDR1 and CDR2 sequences are MNHEY and SVGAGI. The CDR3 reads CASTGGTDTQYF. The CDR3 region has the DNA TGTGCCAGTACGGGGGGCACAGATACGCAGTATTTT.

The chain combines TRBV5-1 with TRBJ2-1; 8 nucleotides align to TRBD1. The CDR3 spans 15 residues. The germline V gene has CDR1 SGHRS and CDR2 YFSETQ. After removal of 3 bases from V and 7 bases from J, the junction contained 9 bases not matched to a gene. The CDR3 coding sequence is TGCGCCAGCAGCTCCGGACAGGGAAATGGGAATGAGCAGTTCTTC. Protein product: CASSSGQGNGNEQFF.

The chain is built from TRBV6-5 and TRBJ1-2, with 7 bases lining up with TRBD1. V dropped 6 bases and J dropped 3; count of bases not matched to a gene: 7. In germline, CDR1 is MNHEY, CDR2 SVGAGI. This CDR3 comprises 14 residues. In DNA, the CDR3 is TGTGCCAGCAGGAGGGGGCCCCTCGACTATGGCTACACCTTC. Amino acids: CASRRGPLDYGYTF.

The chain combines TRBV7-2 with TRBJ2-3, with 8 bases fitting TRBD2. The CDR3 is 15 amino acids. The V gene's germline CDR1 is SGHTA and CDR2 FQGNSA. Losses at the gene ends were 0 bases for V and 5 bases for J; bases not matched to a gene: 4. The CDR3 bases are TGTGCCAGCAGCTTAGCACGGCTAGCGGGAGATACGCAGTATTTT. Its protein product is CASSLARLAGDTQYF. Variable domain in full (rest from reference TRBV7-2 and TRBJ2-3): GAGVSQSPSNKVTEKGKDVELRCDPISGHTALYWYRQSLGQGLEFLIYFQGNSAPDKSGLPSDRFSAERTGGSVSTLTIQRTQQEDSAVYLCASSLARLAGDTQYFGPGTRLTVL.